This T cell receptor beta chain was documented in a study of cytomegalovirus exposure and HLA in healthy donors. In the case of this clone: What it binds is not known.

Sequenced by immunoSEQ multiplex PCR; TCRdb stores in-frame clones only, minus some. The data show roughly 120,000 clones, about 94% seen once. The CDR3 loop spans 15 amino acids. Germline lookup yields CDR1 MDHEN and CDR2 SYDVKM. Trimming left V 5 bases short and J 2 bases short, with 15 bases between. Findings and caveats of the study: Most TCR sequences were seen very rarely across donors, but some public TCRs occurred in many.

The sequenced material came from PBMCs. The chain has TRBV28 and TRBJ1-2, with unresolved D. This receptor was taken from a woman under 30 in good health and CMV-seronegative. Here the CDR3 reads CASSPDWAPNYGYTF. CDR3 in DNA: TGTGCCAGCAGTCCCGATTGGGCCCCGAACTATGGCTACACCTTC.